This TCR beta chain derives from a study of OX40 agonist ivuxolimab in advanced cancers. This clone came up a few times. Clones were sequenced by immunoSEQ multiplex PCR, and TCRdb holds only the in-frame ones, with some missing. The data show 60,000 to 95,000 clones, 80% to 90% seen once. This CDR3 spans 11 amino acids. CDR1 is SNHLY and CDR2 is FYNNEI in the germline V gene. V was clipped by 4 bases and J by 10 bases, with 8 bases between them. The input for sequencing was CD4+ or CD8+ T cells sorted from blood, taken in a trial of the OX40 agonist ivuxolimab. The rearrangement joins TRBV2 to TRBJ2-1; D unclear. This sequence was found in an adult with an advanced solid tumor such as melanoma, head and neck, liver or kidney cancer. The CDR3 region has the DNA TGTGCCAGCAGTGCCGGAGTGGAGCAGTTCTTC. It yields the protein CASSAGVEQFF.